These 30 T cell receptor beta chains came from one sample sequenced in a study of CD8 T cells in Susac syndrome. An input of about 0.45 to 1 ug of RNA was subjected to reverse transcription using random hexamers. A single record per CDR3 protein comes from TCRdb applying MiXCR to the immunoSEQ multiplex PCR reads. The sample contains about 300,000 distinct CDR3 sequences, about nine tenths of which appear only once. The specimen was CD8+ T cells from PBMCs. The source is a human donor with multiple sclerosis.

The V and J genes are TRBV10-3 and TRBJ2-3; tentative D call: TRBD1 (6 bases). The germline V gene has CDR1 ENHRY and CDR2 SYGVKD. CDR3 length equals 17 residues. Trimming left V 0 bases short and J 2 bases short, with 15 bases between. The CDR3 reads CAISESRQGSYTDTQYF. The CDR3 nucleotides read TGTGCCATCAGTGAGTCGCGTCAGGGGTCCTACACAGATACGCAGTATTTT.

The chain's CDR3 is CSVSRGRAEAFF. As DNA, the CDR3 is TGCAGCGTTTCCAGGGGGCGGGCTGAAGCTTTCTTT. This sequence joins TRBV29-1 and TRBJ1-1; 8 bases agree with TRBD1. Germline CDR1 SQVTM, CDR2 ANQGSEA. The CDR3 contains 12 residues. J lost 6 bases, V lost 5 bases, and 5 bases had no gene match.

This chain connects TRBV27 to TRBJ2-3; no clear D. CDR1 is MNHEY, CDR2 SMNVEV, per germline (reference sequence). The CDR3 is 12 residues long. V was shortened by 3 bases and J by 6 bases, with 7 bases between the two germline ends. This CDR3 is CASSLIGDTQYF. The DNA of the CDR3 is TGTGCCAGCAGTTTGATTGGCGATACGCAGTATTTT.

This clonotype was seen only once. The chain employs TRBV6-2 or TRBV6-3 and TRBJ2-5; D unresolved. Trimming stripped 2 bases from V and 3 bases from J, with 13 bases between. This CDR3 has 15 residues. Germline V CDR1 and CDR2: MNHEY, SVGEGT. CDR3 sequence reads: CASSYPPNTEETQYF. In DNA, the CDR3 is TGTGCCAGCAGTTACCCCCCCAATACAGAAGAGACCCAGTACTTC.

The count of this clonotype is one. J is TRBJ2-3 and V is TRBV9, with 12 bases aligning to TRBD1. Germline CDR1 and CDR2: SGDLS and YYNGEE. V shed 4 bases, J shed 4 bases, and the junction held 4 bases outside the gene matches. There are 15 residues in the CDR3. CDR3 bases: TGTGCCAGCAGCCGGGGACAGGGGGCCGCAGATACGCAGTATTTT. Translation: CASSRGQGAADTQYF. The full variable domain, rest sourced from reference TRBV9 and TRBJ2-3, is DSGVTQTPKHLITATGQRVTLRCSPRSGDLSVYWYQQSLDQGLQFLIQYYNGEERAKGNILERFSAQQFPDLHSELNLSSLELGDSALYFCASSRGQGAADTQYFGPGTRLTVL.

This clonotype was recorded a few times. The V call is TRBV7-9, the J call TRBJ1-2; no reliable D call. This CDR3 contains 15 residues. V gave up 5 bases and J gave up 2 bases, with 15 bases separating them. In germline, CDR1 is SEHNR, CDR2 FQNEAQ (reference sequence). CDR3 in DNA: TGTGCCAGCAGCCGGACGGGCTTCCTCAACTATGGCTACACCTTC. Its protein is CASSRTGFLNYGYTF.

The chain has TRBV14 and TRBJ1-5, with D perhaps TRBD1 (5 bases). Germline assignment: CDR1 SGHDN and CDR2 FVKESK. This CDR3 has 15 amino acids. V dropped 5 bases and J dropped 6 bases, with 17 bases sitting between them. CDR3 nucleotide sequence: TGTGCCAGCAGCGCCTCGGGGGGGTCTCGTCAGCCCCAGCATTTT. The encoded protein is CASSASGGSRQPQHF.

The V and J genes are TRBV12-3 or TRBV12-4 and TRBJ2-5; 8 bases are shared with TRBD1. The V segment lost 7 bases and the J segment 2 bases; nucleotides outside the gene matches: 9. The CDR3 length is 15 residues. CDR3 sequence (DNA): TGTGCCAGCAACCGATTGGACAGGGAGCAAGAGACCCAGTACTTC. Translated: CASNRLDREQETQYF.

The rearrangement links TRBV19 to TRBJ2-7, with D tentatively TRBD2 (5 bases). This CDR3 has 20 residues. CDR1 is LNHDA and CDR2 is SQIVND in the germline V gene (reference sequence). V lost 5 bases to trimming and J lost 2 bases, with 31 bases between them. The CDR3 spells CASSSDPKAIGSFYAYEQYF. The CDR3 DNA reads TGTGCCAGTAGTTCGGACCCCAAGGCAATTGGGAGTTTTTATGCCTACGAGCAGTACTTC.

V is TRBV29-1 and J is TRBJ2-3; D call uncertain. V shed 7 bases and J shed 5 bases, with 16 bases lying between them. The CDR3 covers 13 residues. Germline CDR1 reads SQVTM; CDR2 reads ANQGSEA. The CDR3 DNA reads TGCAGCGCTGGCAGCTCTATTGGAGATACGCAGTATTTT. Residues: CSAGSSIGDTQYF.

The chain is built from TRBV27 and TRBJ2-7, with D unresolved. Trimming cost V 2 bases and J 3 bases, with 11 bases left between them. Germline V CDR1 and CDR2: MNHEY, SMNVEV (reference sequence). The CDR3 is made up of 14 amino acids. CDR3 bases: TGTGCCAGCAGTTTAAGATACCCGGGCTACGAGCAGTACTTC. Amino acids: CASSLRYPGYEQYF.

The rearrangement links TRBV6-6 to TRBJ1-5; D is unresolved. CDR1 and CDR2 (germline): MNHNY, SVGAGI (reference sequence). Trimming cost V 2 bases and J 0 bases, with 8 bases left between them. The CDR3 spans 15 residues. The CDR3 loop is CASSYSQNSNQPQHF. The DNA for the CDR3 is TGTGCCAGCAGTTACAGTCAGAATAGCAATCAGCCCCAGCATTTT.

This clonotype was counted a single time. The chain uses TRBV6-5 and TRBJ2-7; tentative D call: TRBD1 (5 bases). V was clipped by 2 bases and J by 5 bases, with 16 bases between them. CDR3 length: 15 residues. CDR1 and CDR2 (germline): MNHEY, SVGAGI. The chain's CDR3 is CASSYKEQAFDEQYF. The DNA for the CDR3 is TGTGCCAGCAGTTACAAGGAACAGGCCTTTGACGAGCAGTACTTC.

This clonotype was counted between two and nine times. The V call is TRBV6-1, the J call TRBJ2-1; D is uncertain. Germline lookup yields CDR1 MNHNS and CDR2 SASEGT. V shed 4 bases and J shed 5 bases, with 15 bases lying between them. The CDR3 runs to 15 residues. CDR3 coding DNA: TGTGCCAGCAGTGTTTCTTCGGGCGGTAACAATGAGCAGTTCTTC. Its translation: CASSVSSGGNNEQFF.

J is TRBJ1-5 and V is TRBV20-1; perhaps TRBD1 as D (5 bases). This CDR3 spans 15 amino acids. The V end lost 2 bases, the J end lost 2 bases, and 13 bases lay between the germline ends. From germline, CDR1 is DFQATT and CDR2 SNEGSKA (reference sequence). The CDR3 DNA reads as TGCAGTGCTAGATCGCCAGGGCTGGGCAATCAGCCCCAGCATTTT. Translation: CSARSPGLGNQPQHF.

This sequence joins TRBV20-1 and TRBJ2-2; perhaps TRBD2 as D (6 bases). This CDR3 has 14 residues. Trimming pared 6 bases from V and 1 base from J, leaving 12 bases between. Germline V gene sequence: CDR1 DFQATT, CDR2 SNEGSKA (reference sequence). CDR3 region: CSALGLLNTGELFF. The DNA of the CDR3 is TGCAGTGCCCTCGGACTATTGAACACCGGGGAGCTGTTTTTT.

As DNA, the CDR3 is TGTGCCAGCAGCGACGGGACAGGGGGCTGGGGAAACACCATATATTTT. Translated: CASSDGTGGWGNTIYF. The chain is built from TRBV7-9 and TRBJ1-3; 12 bases agree with TRBD1. Germline trimming cut 5 bases from V and 4 bases from J; bases unmatched to any gene: 6. The CDR3 consists of 16 residues. Germline values: CDR1 SEHNR, CDR2 FQNEAQ (reference sequence).

This sequence joins TRBV12-3 or TRBV12-4 and TRBJ2-5; 9 positions match TRBD1. The J segment lost 4 bases and the V segment lost 4 bases, leaving 4 bases of the junction unmatched. The CDR3 has 14 amino acids. CDR3 nucleotides: TGTGCCAGCAGTTACACAGGGGGCGGAGAGACCCAGTACTTC. It yields the protein CASSYTGGGETQYF.

This chain uses TRBV7-8 with TRBJ2-7; 7 bases line up with TRBD1. This CDR3 comprises 17 residues. From germline, CDR1 is SGHVS and CDR2 FQNEAQ. With V trimmed by 3 bases and J by 2 bases, 13 bases remained unmatched. The CDR3 DNA follows: TGTGCCAGCAGCTTCCCCCAGGTCGGCAGGGGGACCTACGAGCAGTACTTC. It encodes CASSFPQVGRGTYEQYF.

The CDR3 is CSARAGQGANSPLHF. The CDR3 DNA reads as TGCAGTGCTAGAGCCGGACAGGGGGCTAATTCACCCCTCCACTTT. The chain carries TRBV20-1 and TRBJ1-6; 11 bases match TRBD1. Per the germline V gene, CDR1 is DFQATT and CDR2 is SNEGSKA (reference sequence). CDR3 length equals 15 residues. Trimming removed 1 base from V and 6 bases from J; junction bases left unmatched: 2.

The chain links TRBV29-1 to TRBJ2-7; 7 bases line up with TRBD2. Trimming took 7 bases from V and 3 from J; bases not matched to a gene: 12. This CDR3 comprises 14 residues. From germline, CDR1 is SQVTM and CDR2 ANQGSEA. This CDR3 reads CSASPGTTFYEQYF. The CDR3 region has the DNA TGCAGCGCCTCCCCCGGGACTACCTTCTACGAGCAGTACTTC.

The genes are TRBV7-6 and TRBJ2-5; the match to TRBD2 covers 16 bases. The trim removed 5 bases at V and 4 bases at J, leaving 7 bases unmatched. The CDR3 is made up of 17 amino acids. Germline loops: CDR1 SGHVS, CDR2 FNYEAQ. CDR3 coding DNA: TGTGCCAGCAGCCGCGGGACTAGCGGGAGGGCGGGAGAGACCCAGTACTTC. As protein: CASSRGTSGRAGETQYF.

This CDR3 is CSVYVVSGLAGVGAGANVLTF. CDR3 nucleotide sequence: TGCAGCGTCTATGTTGTGAGCGGACTAGCGGGTGTTGGCGCTGGGGCCAACGTCCTGACTTTC. The genes are TRBV29-1 and TRBJ2-6; 11 nucleotides align to TRBD2. Germline V gives CDR1 SQVTM, CDR2 ANQGSEA. The CDR3 loop spans 21 amino acids. The V and J ends lost 6 bases and 2 bases, in that order; junction bases with no gene match: 21.

This clonotype is a singleton in its sample. This chain uses TRBV27 with TRBJ1-4, with 11 bases that match TRBD1. Germline lookup yields CDR1 MNHEY and CDR2 SMNVEV (reference sequence). The CDR3 sequence is 15 residues long. The V and J ends lost 1 base and 8 bases, in that order; junction bases with no gene match: 3. CDR3 nucleotides: TGTGCCAGCAGTTTATGGACAGGGGGCGGGGAAAAACTGTTTTTT. It codes for CASSLWTGGGEKLFF.

Here the CDR3 DNA reads TGTGCCAGCGCCATTACCCCTCAGGGGGCCGTGAACACTGAAGCTTTCTTT. It is translated as CASAITPQGAVNTEAFF. The V gene is TRBV6-1, the J gene TRBJ1-1, with 8 bases matching TRBD1. Germline assignment: CDR1 MNHNS and CDR2 SASEGT. The CDR3 is made up of 17 amino acids. V was pared by 8 bases and J by 0 bases, with 14 bases of the junction left unmatched.

The chain joins TRBV7-9 to TRBJ2-5; 16 bases align to TRBD2. V lost 5 bases and J lost 5; bases outside the gene matches: 8. Germline CDR1 reads SEHNR; CDR2 reads FQNEAQ (reference sequence). The CDR3 contains 17 residues. In DNA form, the CDR3 reads TGTGCCAGCAGCCCGGGACTAGCGGGAGGGCCGGAGGAGACCCAGTACTTC. Protein product: CASSPGLAGGPEETQYF.

CDR3 sequence (DNA): TGTGCCTGCCTTCACCTAGGTCCCTACGAGCAGTACTTC. This gives the protein CACLHLGPYEQYF. The chain is built from TRBV30 and TRBJ2-7; D not resolved. V was clipped by 6 bases and J by 2 bases, with 14 bases between them. Germline CDR1 and CDR2: GTSNPN and SVGIG (reference sequence). This CDR3 is 13 amino acids long.

The chain employs TRBV4-2 and TRBJ2-3; 9 bases match TRBD2. V lost 0 bases to trimming and J lost 5 bases; unmatched junction nucleotides: 6. CDR1 and CDR2 from the germline V gene are LGHNA and YNFKEQ. This CDR3 comprises 16 residues. The CDR3 sequence is CASSQEAGGFLDTQYF. CDR3 in DNA: TGTGCCAGCAGCCAAGAAGCGGGGGGATTCTTAGATACGCAGTATTTT.

This clonotype showed up just once. The chain combines TRBV4-2 with TRBJ2-1; D is perhaps TRBD2 (5 bases). Per the germline V gene, CDR1 is LGHNA and CDR2 is YNFKEQ. V lost 0 bases to trimming and J lost 7 bases, with 13 bases between them. The CDR3 consists of 15 residues. The CDR3 sequence is CASSQDVAGGNEQFF. The CDR3 DNA reads TGTGCCAGCAGCCAAGATGTGGCGGGTGGGAATGAGCAGTTCTTC.

V gene TRBV4-1 combines with J gene TRBJ2-1, with D perhaps matching TRBD2 (6 bases). CDR1 is MGHRA and CDR2 is YSYEKL in the germline V gene. This CDR3 has 18 amino acids. The germline V and J ends were trimmed by 0 bases and 3 bases, with 18 bases remaining between them. The CDR3 sequence is CASSQERVGVSGYNEQFF. CDR3 in DNA: TGCGCCAGCAGCCAAGAAAGGGTTGGTGTTAGCGGCTACAATGAGCAGTTCTTC.